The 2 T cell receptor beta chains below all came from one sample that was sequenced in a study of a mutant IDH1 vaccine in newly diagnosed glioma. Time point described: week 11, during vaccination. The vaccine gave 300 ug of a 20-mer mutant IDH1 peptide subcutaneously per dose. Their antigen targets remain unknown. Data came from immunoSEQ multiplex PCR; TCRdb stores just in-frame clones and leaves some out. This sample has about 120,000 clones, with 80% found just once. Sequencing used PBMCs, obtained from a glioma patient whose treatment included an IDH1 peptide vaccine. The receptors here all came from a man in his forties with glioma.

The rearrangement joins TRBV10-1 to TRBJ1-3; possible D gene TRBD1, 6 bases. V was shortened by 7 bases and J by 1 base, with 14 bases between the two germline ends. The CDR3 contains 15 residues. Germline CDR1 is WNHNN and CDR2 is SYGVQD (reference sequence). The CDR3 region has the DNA TGCGCCAGCAAAACAGGGACTATTTCTGGAAACACCATATATTTT. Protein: CASKTGTISGNTIYF.

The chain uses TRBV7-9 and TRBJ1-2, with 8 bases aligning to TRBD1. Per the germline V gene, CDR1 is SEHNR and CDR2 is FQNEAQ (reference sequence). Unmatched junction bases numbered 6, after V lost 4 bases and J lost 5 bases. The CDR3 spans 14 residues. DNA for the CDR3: TGTGCCAGCAGCTCGATCGACAGGGGATATGGCTACACCTTC. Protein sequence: CASSSIDRGYGYTF.